This TCR beta chain derives from a study of response to subunit inactivated influenza vaccine. TCRdb redid the calling of the RT-PCR reads with MiXCR, one entry per CDR3 protein. The sample has hundreds of thousands of distinct CDR3 sequences, approximately 7.6% seen once. Broader study findings: Authors suggested each seasonal flu vaccination may recruit only limited numbers of new T cells.

Trimming removed 2 bases from V and 2 bases from J; junction bases left unmatched: 8. CDR1 is DFQATT, CDR2 SNEGSKA, per germline (reference sequence). The length of the CDR3 is 16 residues. There are a few counts of this clonotype. What it binds is unknown. This specimen consisted of PBMCs from blood, obtained around 25 months after vaccination. The chain employs TRBV20-1 and TRBJ1-5; 8 nucleotides match TRBD1. The TCR sequence derives from a man aged 45 to 70 who received an inactivated influenza vaccine. DNA of the CDR3: TGCAGTGCTAGAACCAGGGGGCTTTTTGGCAATCAGCCCCAGCATTTT. It specifies CSARTRGLFGNQPQHF.